The 9 T cell receptor beta chains given below trace back to one sample, sequenced in a study of blood T cell repertoires in COVID-19. The assay was immunoSEQ multiplex PCR, and TCRdb's table has in-frame clones only and misses some. Among approximately 99,000 clones listed, around 74% were seen once. The material sequenced was peripheral blood. These receptor sequences come from a woman at least 80 years old with active or convalescent COVID-19.

This clone was seen a single time. This chain joins TRBV10-2 and TRBJ2-2; maybe TRBD2 (6 bases). Per the germline V gene, CDR1 is WSHSY and CDR2 is SAAADI. The CDR3 is 12 amino acids. V lost 7 bases and J lost 4, with 7 bases in between. CDR3 coding DNA: TGCGCCAGCAAGCGGGTCACCGGGGAGCTGTTTTTT. It translates to CASKRVTGELFF.

This chain connects TRBV28 to TRBJ1-2; 8 positions match TRBD1. Per the germline V gene, CDR1 is MDHEN and CDR2 is SYDVKM. The CDR3 runs to 14 residues. V gave up 4 bases and J gave up 8 bases; unmatched junction bases: 9. The CDR3 spells CASSSAPDRVGYTF. CDR3 DNA: TGTGCCAGCAGTTCCGCCCCGGACAGGGTGGGCTACACCTTC.

The gene calls are TRBV5-1 and TRBJ2-1; 8 bases agree with TRBD2. The CDR3 runs to 13 residues. The trim removed 4 bases at V and 7 bases at J, leaving 4 bases unmatched. Germline lookup yields CDR1 SGHRS and CDR2 YFSETQ. CDR3 in DNA: TGCGCCAGCAGCGCCGGGACTAGAAATGAGCAGTTCTTC. This sequence encodes CASSAGTRNEQFF.

The table lists this clone with a few counts. This chain connects TRBV29-1 to TRBJ2-7; no clear D. V was clipped by 2 bases and J by 1 base, with 9 bases between them. The CDR3 runs 13 residues. Germline CDR1 SQVTM, CDR2 ANQGSEA. CDR3 in amino acids: CSVETVKSYEQYF. DNA of the CDR3: TGCAGCGTTGAAACAGTGAAATCCTACGAGCAGTACTTC.

The chain recombines TRBV20-1 with TRBJ2-2, with D possibly matching TRBD2 (5 bases). The CDR3 runs 11 residues. Trimming left V 6 bases short and J 7 bases short, with 9 bases between. CDR1 is DFQATT, CDR2 SNEGSKA, per germline (reference sequence). CDR3 amino acids: CSAAGSGELFF. In DNA form, the CDR3 reads TGCAGTGCCGCGGGTAGCGGGGAGCTGTTTTTT.

V is TRBV7-9 and J is TRBJ1-4; 11 nucleotides align to TRBD1. V was pared by 5 bases and J by 7 bases, with 6 bases of the junction left unmatched. Germline lookup yields CDR1 SEHNR and CDR2 FQNEAQ (reference sequence). The CDR3 runs 15 residues. DNA for the CDR3: TGTGCCAGCAGCACCGGGACAGGGGGACGTGAAAAACTGTTTTTT. This codes for CASSTGTGGREKLFF.

A word on this clone: One end of the junction does not line up with germline, which may come from a read error. The chain carries TRBV5-1 and TRBJ2-1, with TRBD2 matching over 9 bases. The germline V gene has CDR1 SGHRS and CDR2 YFSETQ. This CDR3 comprises 15 residues. CDR3 DNA sequence: TGTGCCAGCAGCTTGGCGGCGGGAGGGCCCGATGAGCAGTTCTTC. This gives the protein CASSLAAGGPDEQFF.

This clone was detected a few times. The rearrangement joins TRBV4-1 to TRBJ2-7, with TRBD1 as a possible D gene (5 bases). Per the germline V gene, CDR1 is MGHRA and CDR2 is YSYEKL. Trimming cost V 4 bases and J 0 bases, with 7 bases left between them. The CDR3 is 13 residues long. For the CDR3, the DNA is TGCGCCAGCAGCCGACAGAGCTCCTACGAGCAGTACTTC. It yields the protein CASSRQSSYEQYF.

The rearrangement joins TRBV19 to TRBJ2-7; tentative D call: TRBD1 (5 bases). This CDR3 region has 16 residues. Germline CDR1 is LNHDA and CDR2 is SQIVND (reference sequence). V shed 4 bases and J shed 5 bases, with 21 bases lying between them. This chain's CDR3 is CASSTPRGLGVDEQYF. The CDR3 DNA sequence: TGTGCCAGTAGTACCCCTCGTGGCCTAGGGGTAGACGAGCAGTACTTC.